Listed below are T cell receptor beta chains from one sample, sequenced in a study of blood T cell repertoires in COVID-19. Profiling relied on immunoSEQ multiplex PCR, and the TCRdb table lists in-frame clones only, not all of them. This sample carries more than 50,000 clones, approximately 91% of them seen once, and the ten largest clones take 1.6%. The sequencing input was peripheral blood. The receptor set was obtained from a human donor in a cohort sampled during active COVID-19. The conserved cysteine and the conserved F or W are not part of the CDR3 here. Fields, in order: J gene, V gene, CDR3 protein.

TRBJ1-2 TRBV4-3 ASSQLGQGIGYT
TRBJ2-7 TRBV18 ASSPQGALYEQY
TRBJ2-7 TRBV6-5 ASSYSAGGPSYEQY
TRBJ2-5 TRBV7-8 ASSLIQQASGQETQY
TRBJ1-1 TRBV3-1/TRBV3-2 ASSQGAGAMNTEAF
TRBJ1-1 TRBV9 ASSDRDMNTEAF
TRBJ2-5 TRBV28 ASSPPGTGTAKPQY
TRBJ2-5 TRBV5-1 ASSLDPSQVGTQY
TRBJ2-2 TRBV28 ASSWPIREGNTGELF
TRBJ2-1 TRBV3-1/TRBV3-2 ASSQVASGNAEQF
TRBJ1-1 TRBV12-2 ASRSSWAGRMNTEAF
TRBJ2-1 TRBV10-3 AISESTGVPYNEQF
TRBJ2-1 TRBV5-1 ASSFGGNNEQF
TRBJ2-2 TRBV27 ASSPLPSGIERRGELF
TRBJ2-1 TRBV24-1 ATSRGYNEQF
TRBJ2-2 TRBV4-2 ASSPGLAGTGELF
TRBJ2-3 TRBV7-9 ASSFNRGDTQY
TRBJ2-2 TRBV2 ASRVQGVNTGELF